This TCR beta chain comes out of a study of cytomegalovirus exposure and HLA in healthy donors. Broader study findings: Across donors, most TCRs were seen rarely, yet some public ones were widespread. Reports described diagnosis of cytomegalovirus status by the classifier as highly specific and sensitive. The study listed around 150 cytomegalovirus-associated TCR beta chains. A later analysis found first-cohort TCR clusters tended to co-occur in the approximately 120 validation repertoires.

The method was immunoSEQ multiplex PCR; TCRdb's version includes in-frame clones alone and lacks a portion of them. The data contain approximately 270,000 clones, about 90% of them singletons. CDR3 length equals 16 residues. In germline, CDR1 is SGHAT, CDR2 FQNNGV. V dropped 0 bases and J dropped 2 bases, with 14 bases sitting between them. Comment on this clone: Its antigen is as yet unknown.

This sequence joins TRBV11-2 and TRBJ2-7; possible D gene TRBD1, 6 bases. This TCR derives from a man in his late teens or twenties in good health and CMV-seropositive. The specimen was PBMCs. The CDR3 here is CASSLDPRGRTYEQYF. In nucleotides, the CDR3 is TGTGCCAGCAGCTTAGATCCCAGGGGAAGGACCTACGAGCAGTACTTC.